The rows below give T cell receptor beta chains drawn from one sample of a study of a mutant IDH1 vaccine in newly diagnosed glioma. For these receptors, no antigen is known. The table came from immunoSEQ multiplex PCR; TCRdb's copy has only in-frame clones and leaves some out. The table lists tens of thousands of clones, about four fifths of them singletons. The sample here was PBMCs, taken from a glioma patient whose treatment included an IDH1 peptide vaccine. The receptors were sampled from a man aged 35 to 55 with glioma. The CDR3 runs from the conserved cysteine through the conserved F or W. A D gene is named only where the DNA matches it firmly. Some rows have no size entry. The others give once, few or many, or a class for an expanded clone.

V gene: TRBV29-1; D gene: TRBD1; clone size: NA; J gene: TRBJ1-1; CDR3 protein: CSVIPGQGEAEAFF; CDR3 DNA: TGCAGCGTTATACCGGGACAGGGGGAAGCTGAAGCTTTCTTT
V gene: TRBV5-1; D gene: TRBD1; clone size: NA; J gene: TRBJ1-2; CDR3 protein: CASSATGTGDYGYTF; CDR3 DNA: TGCGCCAGCAGCGCCACCGGGACAGGGGACTATGGCTACACCTTC
V gene: TRBV4-2; D gene: NA; clone size: few; J gene: TRBJ1-5; CDR3 protein: CASSQDGGLGDQPQHF; CDR3 DNA: TGTGCCAGCAGCCAAGATGGAGGGCTGGGGGATCAGCCCCAGCATTTT
V gene: TRBV28; D gene: NA; clone size: medium-sized; J gene: TRBJ1-1; CDR3 protein: CASSYRTYATEAFF; CDR3 DNA: TGTGCCAGCAGTTACCGGACATACGCCACTGAAGCTTTCTTT
V gene: TRBV5-4; D gene: NA; clone size: NA; J gene: TRBJ2-7; CDR3 protein: CASSSFGRTYEQYF; CDR3 DNA: TGTGCCAGCAGCTCATTCGGCCGAACCTACGAGCAGTACTTC
V gene: TRBV7-2; D gene: TRBD2; clone size: NA; J gene: TRBJ2-1; CDR3 protein: CASSWGLAEQFF; CDR3 DNA: TGTGCCAGCAGCTGGGGACTAGCCGAGCAGTTCTTC
V gene: TRBV5-6; D gene: TRBD2; clone size: NA; J gene: TRBJ2-1; CDR3 protein: CASSLPGSGGPYNEQFF; CDR3 DNA: TGTGCCAGCAGCCTCCCCGGCAGCGGGGGCCCCTACAATGAGCAGTTCTTC
V gene: TRBV11-2; D gene: NA; clone size: NA; J gene: TRBJ2-7; CDR3 protein: CASSLRSPYEQYF; CDR3 DNA: TGTGCCAGCAGCTTGCGAAGCCCCTACGAGCAGTACTTC
V gene: TRBV4-3; D gene: TRBD2; clone size: NA; J gene: TRBJ2-7; CDR3 protein: CASSQGLTSGVSF; CDR3 DNA: TGCGCCAGCAGCCAAGGATTGACTAGCGGGGTCAGCTTC
V gene: TRBV9; D gene: NA; clone size: NA; J gene: TRBJ2-5; CDR3 protein: CASSVVVGGPQYF; CDR3 DNA: TGTGCCAGTAGCGTAGTCGTTGGGGGGCCCCAGTACTTC
V gene: TRBV10-2; D gene: TRBD1; clone size: NA; J gene: TRBJ2-3; CDR3 protein: CASNGQGASTDTQYF; CDR3 DNA: TGCGCCAGCAATGGACAGGGGGCTAGCACAGATACGCAGTATTTT
V gene: TRBV14; D gene: NA; clone size: NA; J gene: TRBJ2-3; CDR3 protein: CASSQATGVNADTQYF; CDR3 DNA: TGTGCCAGCAGCCAAGCAACGGGAGTTAACGCAGATACGCAGTATTTT
V gene: TRBV30; D gene: NA; clone size: NA; J gene: TRBJ2-7; CDR3 protein: CAASAVTYEQYF; CDR3 DNA: TGTGCCGCCTCGGCGGTAACCTACGAGCAGTACTTC
V gene: TRBV9; D gene: NA; clone size: NA; J gene: TRBJ1-5; CDR3 protein: CASSPGTSSQPQHF; CDR3 DNA: TGTGCCAGCAGCCCCGGGACATCATCCCAGCCCCAGCATTTT
V gene: TRBV27; D gene: NA; clone size: NA; J gene: TRBJ1-1; CDR3 protein: CASSSYREGLEAFF; CDR3 DNA: TGTGCCAGCAGTTCTTACCGGGAGGGCCTTGAAGCTTTCTTT
V gene: TRBV7-6; D gene: TRBD1; clone size: NA; J gene: TRBJ2-5; CDR3 protein: CASSHWDRGETQYF; CDR3 DNA: TGTGCCAGCAGCCACTGGGACAGGGGAGAGACCCAGTACTTC
V gene: TRBV5-1; D gene: NA; clone size: NA; J gene: TRBJ2-3; CDR3 protein: CASSLGGTDTQYF; CDR3 DNA: TGCGCCAGCAGCTTGGGGGGGACAGATACGCAGTATTTT
V gene: TRBV19; D gene: NA; clone size: NA; J gene: TRBJ2-4; CDR3 protein: CASMDSPPKNIQYF; CDR3 DNA: TGTGCCAGTATGGACAGCCCACCAAAAAACATTCAGTACTTC
V gene: TRBV28; D gene: NA; clone size: NA; J gene: TRBJ1-3; CDR3 protein: CASSLIATGSGNTIYF; CDR3 DNA: TGTGCCAGCAGTTTAATAGCCACCGGCTCTGGAAACACCATATATTTT
V gene: TRBV9; D gene: TRBD1; clone size: few; J gene: TRBJ1-1; CDR3 protein: CASSVSTGLNTEAFF; CDR3 DNA: TGTGCCAGCAGCGTATCGACAGGGCTGAACACTGAAGCTTTCTTT
V gene: TRBV19; D gene: NA; clone size: NA; J gene: TRBJ2-1; CDR3 protein: CASSIPHGAVDNEQFF; CDR3 DNA: TGTGCCAGTAGTATACCCCACGGGGCCGTAGACAATGAGCAGTTCTTC
V gene: TRBV28; D gene: TRBD1; clone size: NA; J gene: TRBJ2-1; CDR3 protein: CASSSPGTGPREEQFF; CDR3 DNA: TGTGCCAGCAGTTCTCCCGGGACAGGGCCCCGGGAGGAGCAGTTCTTC
V gene: TRBV27; D gene: NA; clone size: NA; J gene: TRBJ2-5; CDR3 protein: CASSFMGARETQYF; CDR3 DNA: TGTGCCAGCAGTTTTATGGGGGCGCGGGAGACCCAGTACTTC
V gene: TRBV4-2; D gene: TRBD2; clone size: NA; J gene: TRBJ2-1; CDR3 protein: CASSQGLAGGYEQFF; CDR3 DNA: TGTGCCAGCAGCCAGGGACTAGCGGGGGGGTATGAGCAGTTCTTC
V gene: TRBV9; D gene: NA; clone size: NA; J gene: TRBJ2-7; CDR3 protein: CASSVVLGGEQYF; CDR3 DNA: TGTGCCAGCAGCGTAGTTCTAGGGGGCGAGCAGTACTTC
V gene: TRBV5-1; D gene: TRBD2; clone size: NA; J gene: TRBJ2-3; CDR3 protein: CASSLGSSGGAAQYF; CDR3 DNA: TGCGCCAGCAGCTTGGGGTCTAGCGGGGGGGCCGCGCAGTATTTT
V gene: TRBV6-1; D gene: NA; clone size: NA; J gene: TRBJ1-1; CDR3 protein: CASSDTWTRAFF; CDR3 DNA: TGTGCCAGCAGTGATACCTGGACAAGGGCTTTCTTT
V gene: TRBV7-8; D gene: TRBD1; clone size: NA; J gene: TRBJ2-2; CDR3 protein: CASSLARGRTGELFF; CDR3 DNA: TGTGCCAGCAGCTTAGCCAGGGGGCGGACCGGGGAGCTGTTTTTT
V gene: TRBV7-2; D gene: TRBD1; clone size: NA; J gene: TRBJ2-5; CDR3 protein: CASSLRQGKETQYF; CDR3 DNA: TGTGCCAGCAGCTTACGACAGGGCAAAGAGACCCAGTACTTC
V gene: TRBV7-2; D gene: NA; clone size: NA; J gene: TRBJ1-2; CDR3 protein: CASSRGGNDYGYTF; CDR3 DNA: TGTGCCAGCAGCCGAGGAGGGAACGACTATGGCTACACCTTC
V gene: TRBV7-2; D gene: NA; clone size: NA; J gene: TRBJ2-1; CDR3 protein: CASRGLGLALYNEQFF; CDR3 DNA: TGTGCCAGCAGGGGGCTGGGGCTCGCCCTTTACAATGAGCAGTTCTTC
V gene: TRBV19; D gene: NA; clone size: NA; J gene: TRBJ2-6; CDR3 protein: CASSIGTSGANVLTF; CDR3 DNA: TGTGCCAGTAGTATCGGCACCTCTGGGGCCAACGTCCTGACTTTC
V gene: TRBV28; D gene: NA; clone size: NA; J gene: TRBJ1-4; CDR3 protein: CASSLTWRTAYGLFF; CDR3 DNA: TGTGCCAGCAGTTTGACCTGGAGGACCGCATACGGACTGTTTTTT
V gene: TRBV6-5; D gene: TRBD1; clone size: NA; J gene: TRBJ2-1; CDR3 protein: CASSSIRRQGSREQFF; CDR3 DNA: TGTGCCAGCAGTTCTATAAGGAGACAGGGGTCTCGGGAGCAGTTCTTC
V gene: TRBV9; D gene: NA; clone size: NA; J gene: TRBJ1-2; CDR3 protein: CASSVGQTSGGYTF; CDR3 DNA: TGTGCCAGCAGCGTAGGGCAGACCTCTGGGGGCTACACCTTC
V gene: TRBV21-1; D gene: NA; clone size: once; J gene: TRBJ1-2; CDR3 protein: CASSKSDGDRGRVYGYTF; CDR3 DNA: TGTGCCAGCAGCAAATCGGACGGGGACAGGGGGCGCGTCTATGGCTACACCTTC
V gene: TRBV5-5; D gene: TRBD2; clone size: few; J gene: TRBJ2-7; CDR3 protein: CASSSLAGGLSGYEQYF; CDR3 DNA: TGTGCCAGCAGCTCACTAGCGGGAGGGCTTTCGGGCTACGAGCAGTACTTC
V gene: TRBV7-9; D gene: NA; clone size: few; J gene: TRBJ1-2; CDR3 protein: CASSLGSGGYYGYTF; CDR3 DNA: TGTGCCAGCAGTCTAGGGTCGGGGGGCTACTATGGCTACACCTTC
V gene: TRBV7-2; D gene: TRBD1; clone size: NA; J gene: TRBJ2-3; CDR3 protein: CASSYYRGRADTQYF; CDR3 DNA: TGTGCCAGCAGCTACTACAGGGGGCGCGCAGATACGCAGTATTTT
V gene: TRBV9; D gene: NA; clone size: NA; J gene: TRBJ2-1; CDR3 protein: CASSVAGGPTPNEQFF; CDR3 DNA: TGTGCCAGCAGCGTAGCGGGGGGCCCCACACCCAATGAGCAGTTCTTC
V gene: TRBV6-5; D gene: NA; clone size: NA; J gene: TRBJ2-7; CDR3 protein: CASSYSTADRHEQYF; CDR3 DNA: TGTGCCAGCAGTTACTCTACAGCTGATCGCCACGAGCAGTACTTC